This T cell receptor beta chain comes out of a study of blood T cell repertoires in COVID-19. Whole-study context: There were acute and convalescent COVID-19 samples, and they came from the United States, Italy and Spain.

Authors' data handling: Reference gene primers were amplified, and this amplification served to estimate nucleated cell counts. Assay: immunoSEQ multiplex PCR; the TCRdb copy retains only in-frame clones and omits some. The V and J calls and clone size come from that table; D and trimming were worked out from the DNA. Here the sample spans roughly 50,000 clones, 89% being singletons. Germline V gene data show CDR1 as SGHVS and CDR2 as FQNEAQ. The CDR3 sequence is 16 residues long. V trimming: 5 bases; J trimming: 4 bases; junction bases outside the gene matches: 6. The clonotype comes from a human donor in a cohort sampled during active COVID-19. The J gene is TRBJ2-2, the V gene TRBV7-8; 11 bases match TRBD1. What was sequenced was peripheral blood. The CDR3 nucleotides are TGTGCCAGCAGCCCCGGACAGGGGGCGGCCACCGGGGAGCTGTTTTTT. Translation gives CASSPGQGAATGELFF.